The entry below gives a single T cell receptor (beta chain) sequence along with its context. Its antigen remains unknown. This sample is drawn from a study of PD-1 blockade in classical Hodgkin lymphoma. Study overall: On a schedule of every 2 weeks, patients received nivolumab 3 mg/kg intravenously.

The time point here: cycle 4 day 1 (C4D1), after about 6 weeks of nivolumab. Each patient's relapse followed autologous stem cell transplantation, and brentuximab vedotin exposure varied. Study-level findings and limits: Newly diagnosed patients had diversity similar to the baseline diversity of complete responders. CD4+ TCR diversity, unlike CD8+, climbed significantly by C4D1.

The CDR3 totals 12 residues. CDR1 and CDR2 (germline): SGHTA, FQGNSA. The ends were cut back, 2 bases at V and 6 bases at J, with 5 bases in the middle. Data came from immunoSEQ multiplex PCR; TCRdb stores just in-frame clones and leaves some out. There are roughly 51,000 clones in the sample; about 75% occur only once, and roughly 12% lies in the top ten. The sequence was obtained from a human donor with classical Hodgkin lymphoma. The specimen was peripheral blood mononuclear cells (PBMCs), collected before the fourth cycle of nivolumab. The chain combines TRBV7-2 with TRBJ1-3; D remains unclear. CDR3 amino acids: CASSLTVNTIYF. CDR3 nucleotide sequence: TGTGCCAGCAGCTTAACGGTAAACACCATATATTTT.